Listed below are T cell receptor beta chains from one sample, sequenced in a study of blood T cell repertoires in COVID-19. Repertoires were generated with immunoSEQ multiplex PCR, while TCRdb's copy carries only in-frame clones and drops some. The sample holds about 300,000 clones, 88% seen once. Material for sequencing was peripheral blood. Receptors originate from a young woman who had recovered from COVID-19. CDR3s include the opening cysteine and the closing phenylalanine or tryptophan. D genes are given only for firm matches. Size tells how often a clone was seen (once, few, many) or the class of an expanded clone, and some rows leave it out.

j_call v_call d_call clone_size cdr3_aa cdr3_nt
TRBJ2-7 TRBV5-4 TRBD1 . CARTGVPSYEQYF TGTGCCAGGACAGGGGTTCCCTCCTACGAGCAGTACTTC
TRBJ1-6 TRBV3-1/TRBV3-2 . . CASSQGSSYNSPLHF TGTGCCAGCAGCCAAGGATCCAGTTATAATTCACCCCTCCACTTT
TRBJ2-5 TRBV7-2 . once CASSILSAGYQTQYF TGTGCCAGCAGCATCCTTTCGGCAGGGTATCAGACCCAGTACTTC
TRBJ2-4 TRBV6-2/TRBV6-3 TRBD2 once CASSYTGGLAKNIQYF TGTGCCAGCAGTTACACGGGGGGACTAGCCAAAAACATTCAGTACTTC
TRBJ2-3 TRBV7-2 TRBD1 . CASSWQGGTDTQYF TGTGCCAGCAGCTGGCAGGGGGGCACAGATACGCAGTATTTT
TRBJ1-4 TRBV5-1 . . CASSSDLEGEKLFF TGCGCCAGCAGCTCCGACCTCGAGGGTGAAAAACTGTTTTTT
TRBJ1-2 TRBV7-9 TRBD1 few CAAGTAEVGGYTF TGTGCCGCGGGGACAGCGGAGGTGGGCGGCTACACCTTC
TRBJ2-2 TRBV5-6 . . CASSLAEGRELFF TGTGCCAGCAGCTTGGCGGAGGGTAGGGAGCTGTTTTTT
TRBJ2-7 TRBV6-2/TRBV6-3 . . CASSQGGLGAYEQYF TGTGCCAGCAGTCAGGGAGGCCTGGGTGCCTACGAGCAGTACTTC
TRBJ2-7 TRBV3-1/TRBV3-2 . few CASSQRDNSYEQYF TGTGCCAGCAGCCAAAGGGACAACTCCTACGAGCAGTACTTC
TRBJ1-6 TRBV7-9 . . CASSLGPSSYNSPLHF TGTGCCAGCAGCCTTGGTCCCAGCTCCTATAATTCACCCCTCCACTTT